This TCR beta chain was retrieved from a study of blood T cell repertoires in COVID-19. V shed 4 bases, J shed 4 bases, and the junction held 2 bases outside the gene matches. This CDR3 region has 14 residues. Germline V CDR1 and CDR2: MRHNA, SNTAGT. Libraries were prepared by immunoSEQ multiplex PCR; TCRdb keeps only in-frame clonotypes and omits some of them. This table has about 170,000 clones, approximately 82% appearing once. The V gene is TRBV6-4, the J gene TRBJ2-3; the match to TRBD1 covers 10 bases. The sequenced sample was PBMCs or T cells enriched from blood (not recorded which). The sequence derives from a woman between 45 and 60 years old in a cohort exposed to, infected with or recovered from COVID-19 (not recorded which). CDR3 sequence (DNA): TGTGCCAGCAGTGCCGGGACAGGGGCAGATACGCAGTATTTT. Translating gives CASSAGTGADTQYF.